Listed below are T cell receptor beta chains from one sample, sequenced in a study of shared clonotypes between healthy human individuals. This table comes from immunoSEQ multiplex PCR, and its TCRdb copy is limited to in-frame clones, with some not included. The table lists some 490,000 clones, about 78% of them singletons. Sequencing was done on a sample of PBMCs. The receptors were sampled from a woman in her thirties or forties in good health. Some clones in this sample may be carry-over from other donors' samples. Both conserved end residues are part of each CDR3. A D gene is named only where the DNA matches it firmly. Clone size is stated in some rows and not others, as once, few, many or a class when expanded.

D: NA; size: NA; V: TRBV18; J: TRBJ2-7; DNA: TGTGCCAGCTCACTCACAGGGACCGAGCAGTACTTC; CDR3: CASSLTGTEQYF
D: TRBD1; size: NA; V: TRBV4-2; J: TRBJ2-1; DNA: TGTGCCAGCAGCCAAGTTACGGGACAGGGTGGGTACAATGAGCAGTTCTTC; CDR3: CASSQVTGQGGYNEQFF
D: NA; size: NA; V: TRBV7-3; J: TRBJ1-2; DNA: TGTGCCAGCAGCTTAAGAACAGGCGAGGGCTACACCTTC; CDR3: CASSLRTGEGYTF
D: TRBD2; size: NA; V: TRBV5-6; J: TRBJ2-5; DNA: TGTGCCAGCAGCACCGGGGGGGAGACCCAGTACTTC; CDR3: CASSTGGETQYF
D: TRBD1; size: NA; V: TRBV10-2; J: TRBJ2-2; DNA: TGCGCCAGCAGTGACCAAACAGGGGGCACCGGGGAGCTGTTTTTT; CDR3: CASSDQTGGTGELFF
D: TRBD2; size: NA; V: TRBV5-1; J: TRBJ2-1; DNA: TGCGCCAGCAGCCAAGGGACTAGCGGGAGAACAATCCCCAATGAGCAGTTCTTC; CDR3: CASSQGTSGRTIPNEQFF
D: NA; size: NA; V: TRBV15; J: TRBJ1-1; DNA: TGTGCCACCAGCAGAGATGCTCTGAGGGGGAACACTGAAGCTTTCTTT; CDR3: CATSRDALRGNTEAFF
D: TRBD1; size: NA; V: TRBV11-2; J: TRBJ1-2; DNA: TGTGCCAGCAGCCCAGGGGGGACGGTGGACTATGGCTACACCTTC; CDR3: CASSPGGTVDYGYTF
D: TRBD2; size: NA; V: TRBV11-2; J: TRBJ2-3; DNA: TGTGCCAGCAGCGACACCGGGACTAGCGGGTGGCATGGGACAGATACGCAGTATTTT; CDR3: CASSDTGTSGWHGTDTQYF
D: NA; size: NA; V: TRBV6-5; J: TRBJ2-1; DNA: TGTGCCAGCAGTTACGGGAGGACCTACAATGAGCAGTTCTTC; CDR3: CASSYGRTYNEQFF
D: TRBD1; size: NA; V: TRBV11-2; J: TRBJ1-1; DNA: TGTGCCAGCAGCTCGACAGGGACTGAAGCTTTCTTT; CDR3: CASSSTGTEAFF
D: TRBD2; size: NA; V: TRBV5-4; J: TRBJ2-7; DNA: TGTGCCAGCAGGGCTAGCGGGAGTTTGTACGAGCAGTACTTC; CDR3: CASRASGSLYEQYF
D: NA; size: NA; V: TRBV6-1; J: TRBJ1-3; DNA: TGTGCCAGCAGGACCCAAACAGGGACTGGAAACACCATATATTTT; CDR3: CASRTQTGTGNTIYF
D: TRBD2; size: NA; V: TRBV15; J: TRBJ2-3; DNA: TGTGCCACTGGGGGCGGGAGGGGCACAGATACGCAGTATTTT; CDR3: CATGGGRGTDTQYF
D: NA; size: NA; V: TRBV28; J: TRBJ2-7; DNA: TGTGCCAGCAGTTTTGGTCTCATGTCCTACGAGCAGTACTTC; CDR3: CASSFGLMSYEQYF
D: TRBD1; size: NA; V: TRBV2; J: TRBJ1-1; DNA: TGTGCCAGCATTGGGAACAGGGGGCGAGGGGCTTTCTTT; CDR3: CASIGNRGRGAFF
D: NA; size: NA; V: TRBV27; J: TRBJ2-7; DNA: TGTGCCAGCAGACCGAGCTCCGGGGCCTACGAGCAGTACTTC; CDR3: CASRPSSGAYEQYF
D: NA; size: once; V: TRBV6-4; J: TRBJ1-2; DNA: TGTGCCAGCAGTGACTCGAGGGGCTACACCTTC; CDR3: CASSDSRGYTF
D: NA; size: NA; V: TRBV5-1; J: TRBJ2-7; DNA: TGCGCCTCTCAACAGGGTAGGGCCTACGAGCAGTACTTC; CDR3: CASQQGRAYEQYF
D: TRBD1; size: NA; V: TRBV18; J: TRBJ1-2; DNA: TGTGCCAGCTCACCGGCGCCAGGACAGGGGATCGGTGGCTACACCTTC; CDR3: CASSPAPGQGIGGYTF
D: NA; size: NA; V: TRBV6-5; J: TRBJ1-2; DNA: TGTGCCAGCAGTAGAGGGCAGCTTAACTATGGCTACACCTTC; CDR3: CASSRGQLNYGYTF
D: NA; size: NA; V: TRBV6-1; J: TRBJ2-7; DNA: TGTGCCAGCAGTGAAGCTTGGAGGGCTCGGGAGCAGTACTTC; CDR3: CASSEAWRAREQYF
D: TRBD2; size: once; V: TRBV7-9; J: TRBJ2-5; DNA: TGTGCCAGCAGCTTTGGGGGGGGGTCCCAAGAGACCCAGTACTTC; CDR3: CASSFGGGSQETQYF
D: NA; size: few; V: TRBV7-2; J: TRBJ2-7; DNA: TGTGCCAGCAGCCTGGCCAGGTACGAGCAGTACTTC; CDR3: CASSLARYEQYF
D: TRBD1; size: NA; V: TRBV23-1; J: TRBJ1-1; DNA: TGCGCCAGCAGTCGAACAGGGGAGAAGGAGACTGAAGCTTTCTTT; CDR3: CASSRTGEKETEAFF
D: NA; size: NA; V: TRBV5-1; J: TRBJ2-5; DNA: TGCGCCAGCAGCTTCACAGGGAGGAAAGAGACCCAGTACTTC; CDR3: CASSFTGRKETQYF
D: TRBD1; size: NA; V: TRBV27; J: TRBJ2-2; DNA: TGTGCCAGCAGTTTGGTGAGGGGGCGCGTCGGGGAGCTGTTTTTT; CDR3: CASSLVRGRVGELFF
D: NA; size: NA; V: TRBV7-8; J: TRBJ1-5; DNA: TGTGCCAGCAGCGCCGGGAGAAGCAATCAGCCCCAGCATTTT; CDR3: CASSAGRSNQPQHF
D: NA; size: NA; V: TRBV9; J: TRBJ1-1; DNA: TGTGCCAGCAGCGTAGATTTGGTGCACGGCCCGAACACTGAAGCTTTCTTT; CDR3: CASSVDLVHGPNTEAFF
D: TRBD2; size: NA; V: TRBV2; J: TRBJ2-3; DNA: TGTGCCAGCAGTGGAGGGGAAGGCGGGAGTGGGAGCACAGATACGCAGTATTTT; CDR3: CASSGGEGGSGSTDTQYF
D: TRBD1; size: once; V: TRBV6-5; J: TRBJ2-1; DNA: TGTGCCAGCAGCCGGACAGGGAAGCAGTTCTTC; CDR3: CASSRTGKQFF
D: NA; size: NA; V: TRBV10-3; J: TRBJ2-1; DNA: TGTGCCATCAGTGAGGTGACCAGCAGAGAAAACAATGAGCAGTTCTTC; CDR3: CAISEVTSRENNEQFF
D: NA; size: NA; V: TRBV4-3; J: TRBJ2-7; DNA: TGCGCCAGCAGCCAAGAGCTGGATCGAGGCTTTAACTACGAGCAGTACTTC; CDR3: CASSQELDRGFNYEQYF
D: TRBD2; size: many; V: TRBV7-8; J: TRBJ2-7; DNA: TGTGCCAGCAGCTCCCGGAGACTAGCGGGATACGAGCAGTACTTC; CDR3: CASSSRRLAGYEQYF
D: NA; size: NA; V: TRBV13; J: TRBJ1-2; DNA: TGTGCCAGCAGCTTAGGGGGTACTGGCTACACCTTC; CDR3: CASSLGGTGYTF
D: NA; size: NA; V: TRBV9; J: TRBJ2-2; DNA: TGTGCCAGCAGCCCGGACACTCCGAACACCGGGGAGCTGTTTTTT; CDR3: CASSPDTPNTGELFF
D: NA; size: NA; V: TRBV27; J: TRBJ1-4; DNA: TGTGCCAGCAGTTCGTACCCGACAAACTCTAATGAAAAACTGTTTTTT; CDR3: CASSSYPTNSNEKLFF
D: TRBD2; size: NA; V: TRBV30; J: TRBJ2-7; DNA: TGTGCCTGGAGTGCCGGGACTAGCGGTGCTTGGTACTTC; CDR3: CAWSAGTSGAWYF
D: NA; size: NA; V: TRBV11-2; J: TRBJ1-1; DNA: TGTGCCAGCAGCCCGGGAGTGTTGGGCCCCTTCTTT; CDR3: CASSPGVLGPFF
D: TRBD1; size: NA; V: TRBV2; J: TRBJ1-2; DNA: TGTGCCAGCAGTGAAGCTGGGACAGTGATCTATGGCTACACCTTC; CDR3: CASSEAGTVIYGYTF
D: NA; size: NA; V: TRBV30; J: TRBJ2-1; DNA: TGTGCCTGTGACCCCCGGAGCTCCTACAATGAGCAGTTCTTC; CDR3: CACDPRSSYNEQFF
D: NA; size: NA; V: TRBV10-3; J: TRBJ1-5; DNA: TGTGCCATCAGTGAGTCCAGCGATCAGCCCCAGCATTTT; CDR3: CAISESSDQPQHF
D: NA; size: once; V: TRBV19; J: TRBJ1-5; DNA: TGTGCCAGTAGTATAGAAGCCCAAAGGGGCAATCAGCCCCAGCATTTT; CDR3: CASSIEAQRGNQPQHF
D: NA; size: NA; V: TRBV6-1; J: TRBJ1-5; DNA: TGTGCCAGCAGTGACAGGGTTAATCAGCCCCAGCATTTT; CDR3: CASSDRVNQPQHF
D: NA; size: NA; V: TRBV5-1; J: TRBJ2-2; DNA: TGCGCCAGCAGCCTGGACGGACTATACACCGGGGAGCTGTTTTTT; CDR3: CASSLDGLYTGELFF
D: NA; size: NA; V: TRBV28; J: TRBJ1-1; DNA: TGTGCCAGCAGTTTGGGGCCCCGGCGGAACACTGAAGCTTTCTTT; CDR3: CASSLGPRRNTEAFF
D: TRBD1; size: NA; V: TRBV5-1; J: TRBJ2-7; DNA: TGCGCCAGCAGCACGGTACAGGGGAGCTACGAGCAGTACTTC; CDR3: CASSTVQGSYEQYF
D: TRBD1; size: once; V: TRBV4-3; J: TRBJ1-2; DNA: TGCGCCAGCAGCCAAAGCGCGGGACAGGGGGCGCGTGGCTACACCTTC; CDR3: CASSQSAGQGARGYTF
D: NA; size: NA; V: TRBV6-5; J: TRBJ1-2; DNA: TGTGCCAGCAGCCCCGGACAGTACATCTATGGCTACACCTTC; CDR3: CASSPGQYIYGYTF
D: NA; size: many; V: TRBV6-1; J: TRBJ1-1; DNA: TGTGCCAGCAGACTAGGGAAAGACACTGAAGCTTTCTTT; CDR3: CASRLGKDTEAFF
D: NA; size: NA; V: TRBV27; J: TRBJ2-1; DNA: TGTGCCAGCAGTTTATCCGGCGGGACCTCCTACAATGAGCAGTTCTTC; CDR3: CASSLSGGTSYNEQFF
D: NA; size: NA; V: TRBV10-3; J: TRBJ1-1; DNA: TGTGCCATCAAACCCCGCGGGGCTAGCACTGAAGCTTTCTTT; CDR3: CAIKPRGASTEAFF
D: TRBD2; size: NA; V: TRBV29-1; J: TRBJ2-1; DNA: TGCAGCGCCTCCGGCGCGGGACTAGCAAGCGAGCAGTTCTTC; CDR3: CSASGAGLASEQFF
D: NA; size: NA; V: TRBV28; J: TRBJ2-2; DNA: TGTGCCAGCAGTTTATCATCGGGGTACACCGGGGAGCTGTTTTTT; CDR3: CASSLSSGYTGELFF
D: NA; size: NA; V: TRBV5-6; J: TRBJ2-7; DNA: TGTGCCAGCAGCGCGCCTTCCAGGGGAGGGGAGTACGAGCAGTACTTC; CDR3: CASSAPSRGGEYEQYF
D: NA; size: NA; V: TRBV4-1; J: TRBJ2-5; DNA: TGCGCCAGCAGCCCTGGGGCTACCTTGTCGGGCCAAGAGACCCAGTACTTC; CDR3: CASSPGATLSGQETQYF
D: TRBD2; size: NA; V: TRBV27; J: TRBJ2-4; DNA: TGTGCCAGCAGTTTAGGCGGGAGCGTTGACATTCAGTACTTC; CDR3: CASSLGGSVDIQYF
D: NA; size: NA; V: TRBV5-1; J: TRBJ2-6; DNA: TGCGCCAGCAGCGTAGCGGCTGGGGCCAACGTCCTGACTTTC; CDR3: CASSVAAGANVLTF
D: NA; size: once; V: TRBV19; J: TRBJ2-3; DNA: TGTGCCAGTAGTATTAGCGTCACCTCCACAGATACGCAGTATTTT; CDR3: CASSISVTSTDTQYF